This is a list of T cell receptor beta chains from one sample in a study of blood T cell repertoires in COVID-19. Libraries were prepared by immunoSEQ multiplex PCR; TCRdb keeps only in-frame clonotypes and omits some of them. The sample lists roughly 160,000 clones, roughly 87% occurring once. The sequenced sample consisted of PBMCs or T cells enriched from blood (not recorded which). The source of these receptors is a woman in her forties or fifties who had recovered from COVID-19. CDR3s include the opening cysteine and the closing phenylalanine or tryptophan. A D gene is named only where the DNA matches it firmly. Size values are once, few and many counts, or a class for expanded clones, and some rows have none.

v_gene: TRBV11-3; abundance: .; d_gene: TRBD1; j_gene: TRBJ2-7; CDR3nt: TGTGCCAGCAGCTTAAGTGGACAGGGAAGCGAGCAGTACTTC; CDR3aa: CASSLSGQGSEQYF
v_gene: TRBV19; abundance: .; d_gene: TRBD1; j_gene: TRBJ1-2; CDR3nt: TGTGCCAGTAGTTACACAGGGGATTATGGCTACACCTTC; CDR3aa: CASSYTGDYGYTF
v_gene: TRBV5-1; abundance: once; d_gene: TRBD2; j_gene: TRBJ2-3; CDR3nt: TGCGCCAGCAGCTTGGCGGCTGTCGGGGCGGGAGGATCAGATACGCAGTATTTT; CDR3aa: CASSLAAVGAGGSDTQYF
v_gene: TRBV4-2; abundance: once; d_gene: .; j_gene: TRBJ1-4; CDR3nt: TGTGCCAGCAGCCAAGATTTAGCCGACAGGTCAAATGAAAAACTGTTTTTT; CDR3aa: CASSQDLADRSNEKLFF
v_gene: TRBV29-1; abundance: .; d_gene: TRBD1; j_gene: TRBJ2-1; CDR3nt: TGCAGCGTTGAGGGACAGGGCCACAATGAGCAGTTCTTC; CDR3aa: CSVEGQGHNEQFF
v_gene: TRBV19; abundance: once; d_gene: .; j_gene: TRBJ1-5; CDR3nt: TGTGCCAGCCGGAAGGACACAAATGGCAATCAGCCCCAGCATTTT; CDR3aa: CASRKDTNGNQPQHF
v_gene: TRBV15; abundance: .; d_gene: TRBD1; j_gene: TRBJ2-6; CDR3nt: TGTGCCACCAGACCTTCCGGGACAGGACCCTCTGGGGCCAACGTCCTGACTTTC; CDR3aa: CATRPSGTGPSGANVLTF
v_gene: TRBV6-2/TRBV6-3; abundance: .; d_gene: TRBD1; j_gene: TRBJ1-1; CDR3nt: TGTGCCAGCAGTTATAGGGGGCGAAAGGGTGAAGCTTTCTTT; CDR3aa: CASSYRGRKGEAFF
v_gene: TRBV19; abundance: .; d_gene: .; j_gene: TRBJ2-7; CDR3nt: TGTGCCAGTAGCCGAGGGGGGGACACCTACGAGCAGTACTTC; CDR3aa: CASSRGGDTYEQYF
v_gene: TRBV4-1; abundance: .; d_gene: .; j_gene: TRBJ1-1; CDR3nt: TGCGCCAGCAGGACCCCAGTGGGGAGAGCCACTGAAGCTTTCTTT; CDR3aa: CASRTPVGRATEAFF
v_gene: TRBV4-2; abundance: .; d_gene: .; j_gene: TRBJ2-3; CDR3nt: TGTGCCAGCAGCCAAGATGTCGCCAGGGGAGATACGCAGTATTTT; CDR3aa: CASSQDVARGDTQYF
v_gene: TRBV28; abundance: .; d_gene: .; j_gene: TRBJ2-1; CDR3nt: TGTGCCAGCAGGCGGGCGGGAATGTTTGGAGATGAGCAGTTCTTC; CDR3aa: CASRRAGMFGDEQFF
v_gene: TRBV6-5; abundance: .; d_gene: .; j_gene: TRBJ2-2; CDR3nt: TGTGCCAGCAGTTCTGGGAGCGGGACCGGGGAGCTGTTTTTT; CDR3aa: CASSSGSGTGELFF
v_gene: TRBV9; abundance: .; d_gene: TRBD1; j_gene: TRBJ2-3; CDR3nt: TGTGCCAGCAGCGTAGCTTGGGGGACAGGACTGGTCAGGACAGATACGCAGTATTTT; CDR3aa: CASSVAWGTGLVRTDTQYF
v_gene: TRBV15; abundance: .; d_gene: TRBD1; j_gene: TRBJ1-1; CDR3nt: TGTGCCACCAGCAGGCGGACAGGGAGTTACACTGAAGCTTTCTTT; CDR3aa: CATSRRTGSYTEAFF
v_gene: TRBV19; abundance: .; d_gene: .; j_gene: TRBJ1-2; CDR3nt: TGTGCCAGTAGTTTTGGGCAGGCCTATGGCTACACCTTC; CDR3aa: CASSFGQAYGYTF
v_gene: TRBV4-2; abundance: .; d_gene: .; j_gene: TRBJ1-1; CDR3nt: TGTGCCAGCAGCCAAGCGGGAGTAGTAAACACTGAAGCTTTCTTT; CDR3aa: CASSQAGVVNTEAFF
v_gene: TRBV7-9; abundance: .; d_gene: TRBD1; j_gene: TRBJ2-2; CDR3nt: TGTGCCAGCATCCGGACAGGGGAGGACACCGGGGAGCTGTTTTTT; CDR3aa: CASIRTGEDTGELFF
v_gene: TRBV19; abundance: .; d_gene: TRBD1; j_gene: TRBJ2-1; CDR3nt: TGTGCCAGTACCTCAGCTAGCTTTACAGGGGGCAATGAGCAGTTCTTC; CDR3aa: CASTSASFTGGNEQFF
v_gene: TRBV7-8; abundance: few; d_gene: .; j_gene: TRBJ1-1; CDR3nt: TGTGCCAGCAGCCCTGCGGAGTCAAACACTGAAGCTTTCTTT; CDR3aa: CASSPAESNTEAFF
v_gene: TRBV25-1; abundance: .; d_gene: TRBD1; j_gene: TRBJ2-1; CDR3nt: TGTGCCAGCAGTGAACCCGGGACAGGGGATAATGAGCAGTTCTTC; CDR3aa: CASSEPGTGDNEQFF
v_gene: TRBV5-6; abundance: .; d_gene: .; j_gene: TRBJ1-2; CDR3nt: TGTGCCAGCAGCTTGGACGGTCGGACAGTCTATGGCTACACCTTC; CDR3aa: CASSLDGRTVYGYTF
v_gene: TRBV10-3; abundance: .; d_gene: .; j_gene: TRBJ1-3; CDR3nt: TGTGCCATCAGTCCGGACACCTACTCTGGAAACACCATATATTTT; CDR3aa: CAISPDTYSGNTIYF
v_gene: TRBV15; abundance: few; d_gene: TRBD1; j_gene: TRBJ2-7; CDR3nt: TGTGCCACCAGCAGAGGGGGACAGGGGTCCTACGAGCAGTACTTC; CDR3aa: CATSRGGQGSYEQYF
v_gene: TRBV6-5; abundance: .; d_gene: TRBD1; j_gene: TRBJ1-4; CDR3nt: TGTGCCAGCAGTTACCAGGGACAGAACGTTGAAAAACTGTTTTTT; CDR3aa: CASSYQGQNVEKLFF
v_gene: TRBV30; abundance: .; d_gene: .; j_gene: TRBJ2-7; CDR3nt: TGTGCCTGGAGAGGCAGCGCTAGCTCCTACGAGCAGTACTTC; CDR3aa: CAWRGSASSYEQYF
v_gene: TRBV2; abundance: .; d_gene: .; j_gene: TRBJ2-4; CDR3nt: TGTGCCAGCCGCCCGACCAGGGTGTTAGCCAAAAACATTCAGTACTTC; CDR3aa: CASRPTRVLAKNIQYF
v_gene: TRBV15; abundance: .; d_gene: .; j_gene: TRBJ2-1; CDR3nt: TGTGCCACCAGCAGAGACCCGGCTAGCTCCTACAATGAGCAGTTCTTC; CDR3aa: CATSRDPASSYNEQFF
v_gene: TRBV5-4; abundance: .; d_gene: TRBD1; j_gene: TRBJ1-6; CDR3nt: TGTGCCAGCAGCCGGGACAGGTTGAATTCACCCCTCCACTTT; CDR3aa: CASSRDRLNSPLHF
v_gene: TRBV5-4; abundance: .; d_gene: .; j_gene: TRBJ2-2; CDR3nt: TGTGCCAGCAGCTTGGGACAGACAAACACCGGGGAGCTGTTTTTT; CDR3aa: CASSLGQTNTGELFF
v_gene: TRBV3-1/TRBV3-2; abundance: .; d_gene: .; j_gene: TRBJ2-5; CDR3nt: TGTGCCAGCAGCCGGTTCGGGTTTATGTTAGAGACCCAGTACTTC; CDR3aa: CASSRFGFMLETQYF
v_gene: TRBV7-2; abundance: .; d_gene: TRBD2; j_gene: TRBJ2-1; CDR3nt: TGTGCCAGCAGCTTAGCGCGGGGAGGGGAGAGGGAGCAGTTCTTC; CDR3aa: CASSLARGGEREQFF